The 29 T cell receptor beta chains below come from one sample, sequenced in a study of cytotoxic CD8 clonotypes in ibrutinib-treated CLL (dated by TCRdb to the early 2020s). This specimen's time point label, per the study, means: about eleven months on ibrutinib. Library preparation used the immunoSEQ multiplex PCR assay. TCRdb retrieved this table from immuneACCESS and kept in-frame rearrangements only. Not all clones are present; in checked studies, unresolved V genes account for under half, and no reason is known for the remainder. Here the sample has around 160,000 clones; 70% to 85% occur a single time. The ten top clones hold about 1.9% of the sample. The sequencing here drew on PBMCs, taken after 12 months of ibrutinib treatment. The source of these receptors is a human donor with chronic lymphocytic leukemia.

J is TRBJ1-3 and V is TRBV7-2, with unresolved D. Trimming left V 2 bases short and J 2 bases short, with 19 bases between. CDR3 length: 18 residues. Germline CDR1 reads SGHTA; CDR2 reads FQGNSA. CDR3 sequence: CASSLRSRVPAAGNTIYF. The CDR3 region has the DNA TGTGCCAGCAGCTTAAGAAGTCGGGTCCCGGCCGCTGGAAACACCATATATTTT.

This clone was recorded a few times. The V call is TRBV19, the J call TRBJ1-6; no clear D. CDR1 is LNHDA, CDR2 SQIVND, per germline (reference sequence). The CDR3 totals 15 residues. Trimming left V 5 bases short and J 0 bases short, with 8 bases between. This chain's CDR3 is CASSFLSSYNSPLHF. In DNA, the CDR3 is TGTGCCAGTAGTTTCCTGAGCTCCTATAATTCACCCCTCCACTTT.

The genes are TRBV30 and TRBJ1-3; D gene uncertain. This CDR3 region has 13 residues. V shed 5 bases and J shed 9 bases, with 17 bases lying between them. Germline-derived CDR1 and CDR2 are GTSNPN and SVGIG (reference sequence). This chain's CDR3 is CAWDLRGSGTIYF. The CDR3 nucleotides are TGTGCCTGGGACCTCCGGGGATCTGGCACCATATATTTT. Full variable domain (missing parts from reference TRBV30 and TRBJ1-3): SQTIHQWPATLVQPVGSPLSLECTVEGTSNPNLYWYRQAAGRGLQLLFYSVGIGQISSEVPQNLSASRPQDRQFILSSKKLLLSDSGFYLCAWDLRGSGTIYFGEGSWLTVV.

For the CDR3, the DNA is TGTGCCAGCAGCTTAGGGTCGGGGGGAAATCAGCCCCAGCATTTT. Translated: CASSLGSGGNQPQHF. The genes are TRBV7-2 and TRBJ1-5; the D gene is possibly TRBD1 (5 bases). The CDR3 has 15 residues. Germline CDR1 SGHTA, CDR2 FQGNSA. V gave up 1 base and J gave up 4 bases, with 11 bases separating them.

This clone has ten or more counts. The V and J genes are TRBV2 and TRBJ1-2, with 11 bases fitting TRBD1. J was trimmed by 7 bases and V by 6 bases; bases with no gene match: 7. This CDR3 comprises 14 residues. Germline V gives CDR1 SNHLY, CDR2 FYNNEI. CDR3 residues: CASRRGQGAFGYTF. CDR3 nucleotide sequence: TGTGCCAGCAGGCGAGGACAGGGGGCGTTTGGCTACACCTTC.

The gene calls are TRBV4-2 and TRBJ1-1; D is uncertain. The CDR3 covers 13 residues. V lost 1 base to trimming and J lost 0 bases, with 3 bases between them. Per germline, CDR1 LGHNA and CDR2 YNFKEQ. The CDR3 region is CASSQGMNTEAFF. The CDR3 nucleotides are TGTGCCAGCAGCCAAGGGATGAACACTGAAGCTTTCTTT.

The genes are TRBV2 and TRBJ1-3; D call uncertain. V gave up 11 bases and J gave up 0 bases, with 14 bases separating them. This CDR3 spans 14 amino acids. Germline loops: CDR1 SNHLY, CDR2 FYNNEI. The chain's CDR3 is CAGNPALSGNTIYF. CDR3 nucleotide sequence: TGTGCCGGTAATCCGGCCCTCTCTGGAAACACCATATATTTT. Filled out from reference TRBV2 and TRBJ1-3, the complete variable domain reads EPEVTQTPSHQVTQMGQEVILRCVPISNHLYFYWYRQILGQKVEFLVSFYNNEISEKSEIFDDQFSVERPDGSNFTLKIRSTKLEDSAMYFCAGNPALSGNTIYFGEGSWLTVV.

The genes are TRBV11-2 and TRBJ1-2; D is undetermined. This CDR3 spans 13 amino acids. The germline V gene has CDR1 SGHAT and CDR2 FQNNGV. V shed 3 bases and J shed 4 bases, with 9 bases lying between them. In DNA, the CDR3 is TGTGCCAGCAGCTTTGAACTTAGCTATGGCTACACCTTC. Protein sequence: CASSFELSYGYTF.

V gene TRBV4-1 combines with J gene TRBJ2-1; D perhaps matches TRBD2 (7 bases). The V gene lost 1 base and the J gene lost 4 bases, with 20 bases spanning the gap. The germline CDR1 and CDR2 sequences are MGHRA and YSYEKL. This CDR3 comprises 18 residues. The CDR3 reads CASSQAPGGEGWYNEQFF. The CDR3 bases are TGCGCCAGCAGCCAAGCGCCGGGGGGCGAAGGGTGGTACAATGAGCAGTTCTTC.

The gene calls are TRBV28 and TRBJ2-5; 7 bases map to TRBD2. The V segment lost 3 bases and the J segment 4 bases; nucleotides outside the gene matches: 5. The CDR3 consists of 14 residues. Germline V gives CDR1 MDHEN, CDR2 SYDVKM. The CDR3 DNA is TGTGCCAGCAGTTTGGACGGGGGGATAGAGACCCAGTACTTC. It translates to CASSLDGGIETQYF.

This clone was recorded a few times. The rearrangement links TRBV19 to TRBJ1-2; 11 bases agree with TRBD1. The CDR3 totals 16 residues. Germline CDR1 and CDR2: LNHDA and SQIVND (reference sequence). V dropped 3 bases and J dropped 5; count of bases not matched to a gene: 8. CDR3 loop: CASSMGQGGRGYGYTF. The CDR3 bases are TGTGCCAGTAGTATGGGACAGGGGGGGAGAGGATATGGCTACACCTTC. Variable domain in full (rest from reference TRBV19 and TRBJ1-2): DGGITQSPKYLFRKEGQNVTLSCEQNLNHDAMYWYRQDPGQGLRLIYYSQIVNDFQKGDIAEGYSVSREKKESFPLTVTSAQKNPTAFYLCASSMGQGGRGYGYTFGSGTRLTVV.

This chain connects TRBV5-1 to TRBJ2-7, with D unclear. Looked up from germline, CDR1 is SGHRS and CDR2 is YFSETQ. The CDR3 runs 16 residues. Between the trimmed V and J ends, which lost 7 bases and 0 bases, there was a span of 20 bases. The CDR3 nucleotides read TGCGCCAGCCGCCCGCATGATCAGTATAGCTCCTACGAGCAGTACTTC. Its translation is CASRPHDQYSSYEQYF.

The chain combines TRBV2 with TRBJ1-1; D ambiguous. Trimming shortened V by 7 bases and J by 4 bases, and 16 bases separated the two germline ends. From germline, CDR1 is SNHLY and CDR2 FYNNEI. The CDR3 spans 14 residues. CDR3 in DNA: TGTGCCAGCAATGCCTACGGACCATCCACTGAAGCTTTCTTT. Its protein is CASNAYGPSTEAFF.

The V and J genes are TRBV13 and TRBJ2-7; 7 bases are a match to TRBD1. The J segment lost 2 bases and the V segment lost 2 bases, leaving 21 bases of the junction unmatched. The CDR3 loop spans 20 amino acids. Germline CDR1 PRHDT, CDR2 FYEKMQ (reference sequence). DNA for the CDR3: TGTGCCAGCAGCTTAAGGCCCGGCGCCGGACAGGCCCGATCAGCCTACGAGCAGTACTTC. Its protein product is CASSLRPGAGQARSAYEQYF.

The gene calls are TRBV5-6 and TRBJ2-3; 12 bases align to TRBD2. This CDR3 comprises 18 residues. With V trimmed by 4 bases and J by 4 bases, 13 bases remained unmatched. The germline V gene encodes CDR1 SGHDT and CDR2 YYEEEE. The CDR3 is CASSRDPPLAGGSDTQYF. The CDR3 bases are TGTGCCAGCAGCCGTGACCCTCCACTAGCGGGAGGATCAGATACGCAGTATTTT.

The rearrangement uses TRBV9 and TRBJ2-7; possible D gene TRBD1, 5 bases. This CDR3 is 13 amino acids long. Germline V gives CDR1 SGDLS, CDR2 YYNGEE. V was pared by 0 bases and J by 7 bases, with 11 bases between. CDR3 amino acids: CASSVGGAEEQYF. The CDR3 DNA follows: TGTGCCAGCAGCGTAGGTGGGGCGGAAGAGCAGTACTTC.

The chain has TRBV9 and TRBJ1-5; possibly TRBD1 for D (5 bases). The CDR3 length is 14 residues. Trimming shortened V by 5 bases and J by 7 bases, and 16 bases separated the two germline ends. Germline V gives CDR1 SGDLS, CDR2 YYNGEE. The CDR3 nucleotides are TGTGCCAGCAGTGGCTTAGGGGAGCGACAGCCCCAGCATTTT. Its protein product is CASSGLGERQPQHF.

The chain carries TRBV7-3 and TRBJ2-5; maybe TRBD2 (6 bases). Germline values: CDR1 SGHTA, CDR2 FQGTGA. This CDR3 is built from 13 residues. The V and J ends lost 2 bases and 4 bases respectively, with 8 bases between them. The CDR3 loop reads CASSLFSGETQYF. DNA for the CDR3: TGTGCCAGCAGCTTATTTAGCGGAGAGACCCAGTACTTC.

The V and J genes are TRBV7-9 and TRBJ2-5, with D possibly matching TRBD2 (6 bases). From germline, CDR1 is SEHNR and CDR2 FQNEAQ (reference sequence). The CDR3 has 17 amino acids. V was cut by 4 bases and J by 1 base, with 19 bases left in between. The CDR3 coding sequence is TGTGCCAGCAGCTCCAGTGGGGCGGGGATTCTCCAAGAGACCCAGTACTTC. Translation gives CASSSSGAGILQETQYF.

The CDR3, as DNA: TGTGCCATCAGGGACGTTAGCGGGGGGACGTCCTACGAGCAGTACTTC. This encodes CAIRDVSGGTSYEQYF. The rearrangement links TRBV10-3 to TRBJ2-7, with TRBD2 matching 10 bases. Germline V gives CDR1 ENHRY, CDR2 SYGVKD. The CDR3 contains 16 residues. Trimming at V came to 6 bases and at J to 1 base, leaving 9 bases not matched to a gene.

J is TRBJ2-1 and V is TRBV28; 7 bases align to TRBD2. Germline V gene data show CDR1 as MDHEN and CDR2 as SYDVKM. Trimming removed 7 bases from V and 3 bases from J; junction bases left unmatched: 9. This CDR3 has 15 amino acids. DNA of the CDR3: TGTGCCAGCATCCCGGGGAGCGGGGTCTACAATGAGCAGTTCTTC. Translation gives CASIPGSGVYNEQFF.

This clone was observed a single time. The chain recombines TRBV6-6 with TRBJ2-5; TRBD1 might be the D (6 bases). With 4 bases removed from V and 1 base from J, the gap between germline ends came to 7 bases. CDR3 size: 13 residues. The germline CDR1 and CDR2 sequences are MNHNY and SVGAGI (reference sequence). In nucleotides, the CDR3 is TGTGCCAGCAGTTCGACAGGCCAAGAGACCCAGTACTTC. As protein: CASSSTGQETQYF.

The chain recombines TRBV7-8 with TRBJ2-2; TRBD2 agrees at 8 bases. CDR1 is SGHVS and CDR2 is FQNEAQ in the germline V gene. There are 14 residues in the CDR3. V lost 7 bases and J lost 8; bases outside the gene matches: 9. The CDR3 loop is CASNERELMGELFF. The CDR3 DNA is TGTGCCAGCAACGAGCGGGAGCTTATGGGGGAGCTGTTTTTT.

This chain's CDR3 is CASSRDRGNQPQHF. As DNA, the CDR3 is TGTGCCAGCAGCCGAGACAGGGGCAATCAGCCCCAGCATTTT. V usage is TRBV6-6 and J usage is TRBJ1-5; 7 bases map to TRBD1. Germline CDR1 reads MNHNY; CDR2 reads SVGAGI (reference sequence). This CDR3 contains 14 residues. V gave up 6 bases and J gave up 2 bases; unmatched junction bases: 4.

The chain couples TRBV7-2 to TRBJ1-2, with TRBD1 matching over 9 bases. V lost 4 bases, J lost 4 bases, and 4 bases stayed unmatched. Germline-derived CDR1 and CDR2 are SGHTA and FQGNSA. The CDR3 consists of 14 residues. DNA for the CDR3: TGTGCCAGCAGCTCCGGACAGGGGCCCTATGGCTACACCTTC. As protein: CASSSGQGPYGYTF.

The chain links TRBV7-9 to TRBJ1-5; D is undetermined. Trimming pared 0 bases from V and 4 bases from J, leaving 7 bases between. Germline loops: CDR1 SEHNR, CDR2 FQNEAQ (reference sequence). The CDR3 consists of 14 residues. The CDR3 nucleotides are TGTGCCAGCAGCTTAGCGGCGGGGAATCAGCCCCAGCATTTT. As protein: CASSLAAGNQPQHF.

This rearrangement joins TRBV27 to TRBJ2-2; possibly TRBD1 for D (6 bases). The V end lost 7 bases, the J end lost 4 bases, and 13 bases lay between the germline ends. The CDR3 extends over 14 amino acids. Germline CDR1 MNHEY, CDR2 SMNVEV (reference sequence). CDR3 in amino acids: CASMGQGLTGELFF. Here the CDR3 DNA reads TGTGCCAGCATGGGGCAGGGGCTCACCGGGGAGCTGTTTTTT.

The V call is TRBV7-2, the J call TRBJ2-4; 10 bases fit TRBD2. This CDR3 has 14 residues. From germline, CDR1 is SGHTA and CDR2 FQGNSA. After removal of 10 bases from V and 1 base from J, the junction contained 4 bases not matched to a gene. Here the CDR3 DNA reads TGTGCCACAGCGGGAGGGTTGGCCAAAAACATTCAGTACTTC. This sequence encodes CATAGGLAKNIQYF.

The J gene is TRBJ1-2, the V gene TRBV28; D gene unclear. The CDR3 has 12 residues. Germline CDR1 reads MDHEN; CDR2 reads SYDVKM. The CDR3 DNA reads as TGTGCTGTCAGAGCTACCGCCTATGGCTACACCTTC. Translation: CAVRATAYGYTF.